This passage covers 16 T cell receptor beta chains from one sample sequenced in a study of Ad26.COV2.S vaccination and SARS-CoV-2 variants. The assay was immunoSEQ multiplex PCR, and TCRdb's table has in-frame clones only and misses some. The data contain some 370,000 clones, approximately 83% of them singletons. The treatment here: 15 to 20 received Ad26.COV2.S at low or high dose, single or two shots; about 5 received placebo; per-sample allocation not given. Samples were taken on day 63 after the first vaccine or placebo injection. This specimen was peripheral blood, taken in a trial of Ad26.COV2.S vaccine versus placebo. The receptors here all came from a person aged 18-65 years who received the Ad26.COV2.S COVID-19 vaccine or a placebo.

This clone was recorded only once. V is TRBV9 and J is TRBJ2-5; 9 bases are shared with TRBD2. V trimming: 2 bases; J trimming: 2 bases; junction bases outside the gene matches: 4. Germline-derived CDR1 and CDR2 are SGDLS and YYNGEE. The CDR3 spans 15 residues. This CDR3 is CASSVTSGAQETQYF. CDR3 in DNA: TGTGCCAGCAGCGTGACTAGCGGAGCGCAAGAGACCCAGTACTTC. Filled out from reference TRBV9 and TRBJ2-5, the complete variable domain reads DSGVTQTPKHLITATGQRVTLRCSPRSGDLSVYWYQQSLDQGLQFLIQYYNGEERAKGNILERFSAQQFPDLHSELNLSSLELGDSALYFCASSVTSGAQETQYFGPGTRLLVL.

The chain carries TRBV6-6 and TRBJ2-5, with a tentative D call TRBD2 (6 bases). Per germline, CDR1 MNHNY and CDR2 SVGAGI (reference sequence). CDR3 length: 12 amino acids. Trimming left V 8 bases short and J 5 bases short, with 12 bases between. As DNA, the CDR3 is TGTGCCAGCGGGACTTATACGGAGACCCAGTACTTC. It yields the protein CASGTYTETQYF.

This chain connects TRBV18 to TRBJ2-7, with D possibly matching TRBD2 (6 bases). Per germline, CDR1 KGHSH and CDR2 LQKENI. The CDR3 spans 16 residues. V dropped 3 bases and J dropped 6 bases, with 21 bases sitting between them. The CDR3 region has the DNA TGTGCCAGCTCACCGACGACCGGGACTCTCGGATCCGAGCAGTACTTC. Protein product: CASSPTTGTLGSEQYF.

The V gene is TRBV7-9, the J gene TRBJ2-1; the D is unclear. The germline CDR1 and CDR2 sequences are SEHNR and FQNEAQ (reference sequence). V lost 3 bases and J lost 9, with 9 bases in between. This CDR3 comprises 12 residues. Written as DNA, the CDR3 is TGTGCCAGCAGCTTTAGAGGATTTGAGCAGTTCTTC. Translating gives CASSFRGFEQFF.

The chain carries TRBV7-6 and TRBJ2-7; 10 positions agree with TRBD2. With 1 base clipped from V and 3 bases from J, the junction kept 6 bases outside the gene matches. Per germline, CDR1 SGHVS and CDR2 FNYEAQ. The CDR3 totals 16 residues. The CDR3 nucleotides are TGTGCCAGCAGCTTAGGTACGATAGCGGGGGGCTACGAGCAGTACTTC. This sequence encodes CASSLGTIAGGYEQYF.

The V gene is TRBV7-2, the J gene TRBJ2-7; TRBD2 matches at 7 bases. This CDR3 is 15 amino acids long. With 5 bases clipped from V and 2 bases from J, the junction kept 9 bases outside the gene matches. The germline V gene encodes CDR1 SGHTA and CDR2 FQGNSA. The CDR3 nucleotides are TGTGCCAGCAGCCCGACGCGGGGGAGGACCTACGAGCAGTACTTC. Residues: CASSPTRGRTYEQYF.

The chain joins TRBV2 to TRBJ2-5; D is unclear. CDR3 size: 13 residues. Trimming cost V 3 bases and J 2 bases, with 7 bases left between them. Germline V gene sequence: CDR1 SNHLY, CDR2 FYNNEI. The CDR3 DNA reads as TGTGCCAGCAGTGATGGAGCTCAAGAGACCCAGTACTTC. Translating gives CASSDGAQETQYF.

The chain carries TRBV11-3 and TRBJ2-2; no firm D call. Germline values: CDR1 SGHNT, CDR2 YENEEA. The CDR3 sequence is 12 residues long. Deletions cut 2 bases from V and 6 bases from J, with 4 bases between. This chain's CDR3 is CASSLLSGELFF. The CDR3 bases are TGTGCCAGCAGCTTATTGTCCGGGGAGCTGTTTTTT. The full variable domain, in which reference TRBV11-3 and TRBJ2-2 provide the parts outside the CDR3, is EAGVVQSPRYKIIEKKQPVAFWCNPISGHNTLYWYLQNLGQGPELLIRYENEEAVDDSQLPKDRFSAERLKGVDSTLKIQPAELGDSAVYLCASSLLSGELFFGEGSRLTVL.

This rearrangement joins TRBV7-6 to TRBJ1-1; TRBD1 matches at 9 bases. V lost 6 bases and J lost 3; bases outside the gene matches: 11. The germline CDR1 and CDR2 sequences are SGHVS and FNYEAQ. The CDR3 sequence is 16 residues long. CDR3 bases: TGTGCCAGCAGTAAGACAGGACAGGGGTACGACACTGAAGCTTTCTTT. Its translation is CASSKTGQGYDTEAFF.

This clone was seen only once. The chain is built from TRBV2 and TRBJ2-5, with TRBD1 matching over 10 bases. Per germline, CDR1 SNHLY and CDR2 FYNNEI. This CDR3 has 15 residues. The V segment lost 2 bases and the J segment 5 bases; nucleotides outside the gene matches: 5. CDR3: CASSERQGAWETQYF. Written as DNA, the CDR3 is TGTGCCAGCAGTGAAAGACAGGGGGCGTGGGAGACCCAGTACTTC.

This chain joins TRBV7-9 and TRBJ2-3; weak D call: TRBD2 (6 bases). Germline values: CDR1 SEHNR, CDR2 FQNEAQ (reference sequence). Trimming shortened V by 3 bases and J by 0 bases, and 13 bases separated the two germline ends. The CDR3 sequence is 16 residues long. The CDR3 region is CASSFPSGTSTDTQYF. The CDR3 region has the DNA TGTGCCAGCAGCTTCCCATCCGGGACTAGCACAGATACGCAGTATTTT. Drawing the rest from reference TRBV7-9 and TRBJ2-3, the complete variable domain is DTGVSQNPRHKITKRGQNVTFRCDPISEHNRLYWYRQTLGQGPEFLTYFQNEAQLEKSRLLSDRFSAERPKGSFSTLEIQRTEQGDSAMYLCASSFPSGTSTDTQYFGPGTRLTVL.

The chain has TRBV30 and TRBJ1-1; maybe TRBD1 (5 bases). CDR3 length equals 14 residues. Germline V gene sequence: CDR1 GTSNPN, CDR2 SVGIG (reference sequence). Trimming cost V 4 bases and J 4 bases, with 16 bases left between them. CDR3 nucleotides: TGTGCCTGGAATCGCGAGACAGCCACCACTGAAGCTTTCTTT. Translation: CAWNRETATTEAFF.

The rearrangement joins TRBV4-1 to TRBJ2-2, with D possibly matching TRBD2 (8 bases). Per germline, CDR1 MGHRA and CDR2 YSYEKL. V dropped 8 bases and J dropped 10 bases, with 23 bases sitting between them. The CDR3 is made up of 15 amino acids. CDR3 sequence (DNA): TGCGCCAGCCAAGGACCGGGGGGGACAGTCGAGGAGCTGTTTTTT. It encodes CASQGPGGTVEELFF.

The chain has TRBV19 and TRBJ1-1; 8 bases fit TRBD1. Germline loops: CDR1 LNHDA, CDR2 SQIVND (reference sequence). The V and J ends lost 4 bases and 5 bases, in that order; junction bases with no gene match: 6. This CDR3 comprises 14 residues. The CDR3 here is CASSTNQGATEAFF. The CDR3 region has the DNA TGTGCCAGTAGTACTAATCAGGGGGCAACTGAAGCTTTCTTT.

The V gene is TRBV11-3, the J gene TRBJ2-7; 10 nucleotides align to TRBD2. V shed 1 base and J 5 bases; nucleotides not matched to a gene: 11. This CDR3 has 17 residues. The germline V gene has CDR1 SGHNT and CDR2 YENEEA. The CDR3 DNA follows: TGTGCCAGCAGCTTAGCCTCCCTAGGGCTAGCGGGAGACGAGCAGTACTTC. Protein: CASSLASLGLAGDEQYF.

The rearrangement links TRBV7-2 to TRBJ2-7; 11 bases line up with TRBD2. The V segment lost 1 base and the J segment 2 bases; nucleotides outside the gene matches: 1. The CDR3 totals 15 residues. Per germline, CDR1 SGHTA and CDR2 FQGNSA. CDR3 nucleotide sequence: TGTGCCAGCAGCTTAGTGGGACTAGCGGCCTACGAGCAGTACTTC. Its protein is CASSLVGLAAYEQYF.